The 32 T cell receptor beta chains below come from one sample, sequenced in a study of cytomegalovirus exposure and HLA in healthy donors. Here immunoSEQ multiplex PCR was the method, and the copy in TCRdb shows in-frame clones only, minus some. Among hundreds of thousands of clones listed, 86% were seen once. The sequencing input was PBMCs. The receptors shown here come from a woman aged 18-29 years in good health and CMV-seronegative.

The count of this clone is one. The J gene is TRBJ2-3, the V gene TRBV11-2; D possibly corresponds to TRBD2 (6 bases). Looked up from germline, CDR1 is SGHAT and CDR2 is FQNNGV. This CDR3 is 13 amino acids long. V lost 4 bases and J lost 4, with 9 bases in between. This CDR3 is CASSSPGADTQYF. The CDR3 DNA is TGTGCCAGCAGCTCCCCGGGGGCAGATACGCAGTATTTT. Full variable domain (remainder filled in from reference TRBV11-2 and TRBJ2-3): EAGVAQSPRYKIIEKRQSVAFWCNPISGHATLYWYQQILGQGPKLLIQFQNNGVVDDSQLPKDRFSAERLKGVDSTLKIQPAKLEDSAVYLCASSSPGADTQYFGPGTRLTVL.

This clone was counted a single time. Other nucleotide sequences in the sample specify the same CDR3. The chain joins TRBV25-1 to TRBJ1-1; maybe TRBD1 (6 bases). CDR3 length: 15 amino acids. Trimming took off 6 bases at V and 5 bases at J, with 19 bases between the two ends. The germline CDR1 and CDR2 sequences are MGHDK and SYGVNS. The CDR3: CASSKTDSGGTEAFF. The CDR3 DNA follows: TGTGCCAGCAGCAAAACGGACAGCGGAGGAACTGAAGCTTTCTTT.

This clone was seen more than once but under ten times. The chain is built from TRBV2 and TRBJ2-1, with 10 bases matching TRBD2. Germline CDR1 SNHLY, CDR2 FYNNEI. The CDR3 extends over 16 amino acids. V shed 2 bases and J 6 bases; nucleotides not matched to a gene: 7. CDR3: CASSEPPSGGPNEQFF. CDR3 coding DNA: TGTGCCAGCAGTGAACCCCCTAGCGGGGGCCCCAATGAGCAGTTCTTC. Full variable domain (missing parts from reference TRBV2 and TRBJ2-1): EPEVTQTPSHQVTQMGQEVILRCVPISNHLYFYWYRQILGQKVEFLVSFYNNEISEKSEIFDDQFSVERPDGSNFTLKIRSTKLEDSAMYFCASSEPPSGGPNEQFFGPGTRLTVL.

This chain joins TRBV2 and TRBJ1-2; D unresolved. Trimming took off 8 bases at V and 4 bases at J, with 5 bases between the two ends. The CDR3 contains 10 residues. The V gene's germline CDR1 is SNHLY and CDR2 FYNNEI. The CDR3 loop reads CASLFYGYTF. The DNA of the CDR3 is TGTGCCAGCCTCTTCTATGGCTACACCTTC.

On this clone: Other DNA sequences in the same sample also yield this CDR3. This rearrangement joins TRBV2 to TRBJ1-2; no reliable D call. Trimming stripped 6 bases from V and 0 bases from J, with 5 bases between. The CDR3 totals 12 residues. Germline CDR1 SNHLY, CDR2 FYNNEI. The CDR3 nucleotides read TGTGCCAGCAGGGACTCTAACTATGGCTACACCTTC. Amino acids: CASRDSNYGYTF.

The CDR3 reads CASSLNSGGPQETQYF. CDR3 nucleotides: TGTGCCAGCAGTTTAAATAGCGGGGGCCCCCAAGAGACCCAGTACTTC. The chain joins TRBV27 to TRBJ2-5, with 9 positions matching TRBD2. CDR1 MNHEY and CDR2 SMNVEV come from the germline V gene (reference sequence). The CDR3 extends over 16 amino acids. V was clipped by 2 bases and J by 1 base; unmatched bases: 5.

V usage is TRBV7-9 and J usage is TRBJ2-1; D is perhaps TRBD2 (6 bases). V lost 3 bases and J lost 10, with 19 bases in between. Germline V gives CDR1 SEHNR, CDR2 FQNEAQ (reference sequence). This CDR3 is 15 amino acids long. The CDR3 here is CASSLFGGGRSEQFF. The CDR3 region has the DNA TGTGCCAGCAGCTTGTTCGGGGGAGGTCGGTCAGAGCAGTTCTTC.

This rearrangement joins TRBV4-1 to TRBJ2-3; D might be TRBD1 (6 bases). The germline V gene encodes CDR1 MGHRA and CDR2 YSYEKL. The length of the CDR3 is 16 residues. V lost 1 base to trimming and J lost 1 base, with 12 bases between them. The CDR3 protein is CASSQVLGAGTDTQYF. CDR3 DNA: TGCGCCAGCAGCCAAGTCTTGGGGGCCGGCACAGATACGCAGTATTTT.

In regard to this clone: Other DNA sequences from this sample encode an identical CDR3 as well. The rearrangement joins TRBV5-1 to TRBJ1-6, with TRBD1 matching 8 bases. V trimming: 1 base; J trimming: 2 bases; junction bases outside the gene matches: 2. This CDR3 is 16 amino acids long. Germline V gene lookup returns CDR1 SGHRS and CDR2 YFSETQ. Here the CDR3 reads CASSLQGAAYNSPLHF. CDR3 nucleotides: TGCGCCAGCAGCTTGCAGGGGGCCGCCTATAATTCACCCCTCCACTTT.

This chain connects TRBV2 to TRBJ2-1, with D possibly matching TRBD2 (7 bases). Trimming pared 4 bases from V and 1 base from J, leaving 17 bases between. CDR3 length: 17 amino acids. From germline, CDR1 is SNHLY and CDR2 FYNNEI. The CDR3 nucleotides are TGTGCCAGCAGTGGGGGGCCGGGGGGAGTTTCCTACAATGAGCAGTTCTTC. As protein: CASSGGPGGVSYNEQFF.

The CDR3 here is CASSILLAGKYEQYF. The CDR3 coding sequence is TGTGCCAGTAGTATCCTACTAGCGGGTAAGTACGAGCAGTACTTC. This sequence joins TRBV19 and TRBJ2-7, with 9 bases that match TRBD2. The length of the CDR3 is 15 residues. Germline-derived CDR1 and CDR2 are LNHDA and SQIVND (reference sequence). V lost 3 bases and J lost 4; bases outside the gene matches: 7.

The CDR3 reads CASSLTTGETQYF. CDR3 in DNA: TGCGCCAGCAGCTTGACTACTGGGGAGACCCAGTACTTC. The chain joins TRBV5-1 to TRBJ2-5; D is undetermined. The CDR3 length is 13 residues. The germline V gene encodes CDR1 SGHRS and CDR2 YFSETQ. Trimming pared 1 base from V and 5 bases from J, leaving 9 bases between.

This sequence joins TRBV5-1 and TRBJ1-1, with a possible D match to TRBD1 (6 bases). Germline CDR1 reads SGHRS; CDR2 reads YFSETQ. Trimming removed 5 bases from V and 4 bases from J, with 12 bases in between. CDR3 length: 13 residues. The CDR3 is CASRAGASTEAFF. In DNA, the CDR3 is TGCGCCAGCAGGGCAGGGGCGTCCACTGAAGCTTTCTTT.

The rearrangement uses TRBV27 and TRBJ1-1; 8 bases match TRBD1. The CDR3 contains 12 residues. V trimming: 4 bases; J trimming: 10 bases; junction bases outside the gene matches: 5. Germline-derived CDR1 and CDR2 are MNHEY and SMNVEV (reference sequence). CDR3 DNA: TGTGCCAGCAGTTCAAACAGGGGGGGAGCTTTCTTT. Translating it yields CASSSNRGGAFF.

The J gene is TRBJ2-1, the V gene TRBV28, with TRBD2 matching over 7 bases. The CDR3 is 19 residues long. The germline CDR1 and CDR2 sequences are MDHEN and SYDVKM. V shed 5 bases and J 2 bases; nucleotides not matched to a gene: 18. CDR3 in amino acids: CASSPWVLTAGAAYNEQFF. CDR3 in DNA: TGTGCCAGCAGTCCCTGGGTCCTGACGGCGGGAGCGGCCTACAATGAGCAGTTCTTC.

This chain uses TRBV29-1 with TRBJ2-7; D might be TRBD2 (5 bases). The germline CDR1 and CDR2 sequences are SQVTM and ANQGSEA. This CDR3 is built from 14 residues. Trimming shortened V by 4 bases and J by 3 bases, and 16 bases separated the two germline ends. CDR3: CSVAPEAEVYEQYF. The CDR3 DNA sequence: TGCAGCGTTGCCCCCGAAGCGGAGGTCTACGAGCAGTACTTC.

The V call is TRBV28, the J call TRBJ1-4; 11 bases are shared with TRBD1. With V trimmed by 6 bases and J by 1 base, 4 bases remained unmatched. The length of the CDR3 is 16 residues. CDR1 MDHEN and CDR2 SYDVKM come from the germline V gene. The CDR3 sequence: CASSSGTGGTNEKLFF. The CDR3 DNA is TGTGCCAGCAGCTCCGGGACAGGGGGAACTAATGAAAAACTGTTTTTT.

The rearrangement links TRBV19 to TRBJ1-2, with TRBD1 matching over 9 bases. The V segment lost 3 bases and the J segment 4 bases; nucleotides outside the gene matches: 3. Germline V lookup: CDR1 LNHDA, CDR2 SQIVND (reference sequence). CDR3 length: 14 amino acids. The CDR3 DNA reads TGTGCCAGTAGTATCCCGGGACAGGGCTATGGCTACACCTTC. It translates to CASSIPGQGYGYTF.

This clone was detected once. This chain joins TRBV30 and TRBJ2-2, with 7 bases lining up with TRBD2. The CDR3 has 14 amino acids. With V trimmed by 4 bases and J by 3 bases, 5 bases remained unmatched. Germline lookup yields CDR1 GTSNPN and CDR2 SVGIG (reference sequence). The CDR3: CAWNGLVDTGELFF. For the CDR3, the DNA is TGTGCCTGGAATGGACTAGTGGACACCGGGGAGCTGTTTTTT. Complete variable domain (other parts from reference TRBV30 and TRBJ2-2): SQTIHQWPATLVQPVGSPLSLECTVEGTSNPNLYWYRQAAGRGLQLLFYSVGIGQISSEVPQNLSASRPQDRQFILSSKKLLLSDSGFYLCAWNGLVDTGELFFGEGSRLTVL.

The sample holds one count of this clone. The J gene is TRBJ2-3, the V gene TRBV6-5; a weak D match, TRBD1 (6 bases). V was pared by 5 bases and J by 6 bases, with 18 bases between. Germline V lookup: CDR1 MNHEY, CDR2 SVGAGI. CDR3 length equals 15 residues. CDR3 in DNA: TGTGCCAGCAGTACCCCGGGACAAGGTTCGGATACGCAGTATTTT. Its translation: CASSTPGQGSDTQYF.

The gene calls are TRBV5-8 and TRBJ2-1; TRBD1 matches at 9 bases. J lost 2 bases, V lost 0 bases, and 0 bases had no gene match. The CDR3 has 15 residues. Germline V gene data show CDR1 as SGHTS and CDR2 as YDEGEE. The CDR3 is CASSLGQGAYNEQFF. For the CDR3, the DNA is TGTGCCAGCAGCTTGGGACAGGGGGCCTACAATGAGCAGTTCTTC.

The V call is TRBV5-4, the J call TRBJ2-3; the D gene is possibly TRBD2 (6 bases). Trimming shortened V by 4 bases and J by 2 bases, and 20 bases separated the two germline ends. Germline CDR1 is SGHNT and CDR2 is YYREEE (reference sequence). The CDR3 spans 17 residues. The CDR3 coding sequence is TGTGCCAGCAGCCCCAATTGGCGGGATCTCGACACAGATACGCAGTATTTT. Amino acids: CASSPNWRDLDTDTQYF.

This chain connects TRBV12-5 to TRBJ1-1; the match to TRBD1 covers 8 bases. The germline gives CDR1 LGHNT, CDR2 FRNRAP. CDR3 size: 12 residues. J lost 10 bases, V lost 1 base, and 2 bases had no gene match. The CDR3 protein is CASGLGQGIAFF. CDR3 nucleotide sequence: TGTGCTAGTGGTTTGGGACAGGGGATAGCTTTCTTT.

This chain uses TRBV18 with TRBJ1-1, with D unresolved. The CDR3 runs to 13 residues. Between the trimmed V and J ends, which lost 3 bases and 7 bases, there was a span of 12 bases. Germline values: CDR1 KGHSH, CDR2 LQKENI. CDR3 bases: TGTGCCAGCTCACCTCCCGGGAATTATGAAGCTTTCTTT. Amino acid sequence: CASSPPGNYEAFF.

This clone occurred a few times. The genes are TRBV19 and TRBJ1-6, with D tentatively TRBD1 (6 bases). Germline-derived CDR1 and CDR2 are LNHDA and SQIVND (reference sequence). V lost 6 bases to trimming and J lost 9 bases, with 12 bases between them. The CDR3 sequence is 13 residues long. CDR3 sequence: CASRETGASPLHF. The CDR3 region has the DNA TGTGCCAGTAGAGAGACAGGTGCTTCACCCCTCCACTTT.

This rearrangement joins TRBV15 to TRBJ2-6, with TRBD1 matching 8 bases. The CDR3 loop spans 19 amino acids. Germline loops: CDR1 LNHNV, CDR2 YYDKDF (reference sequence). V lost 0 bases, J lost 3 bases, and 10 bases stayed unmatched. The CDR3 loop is CATSRDFLGQGIGANVLTF. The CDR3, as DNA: TGTGCCACCAGCAGAGATTTTCTAGGACAGGGAATTGGGGCCAACGTCCTGACTTTC.

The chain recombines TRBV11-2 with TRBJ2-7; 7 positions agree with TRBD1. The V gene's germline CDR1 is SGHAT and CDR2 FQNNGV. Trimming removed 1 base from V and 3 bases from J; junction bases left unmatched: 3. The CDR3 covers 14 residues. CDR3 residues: CASSLGRDSYEQYF. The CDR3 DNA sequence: TGTGCCAGCAGCTTAGGCCGGGACAGCTACGAGCAGTACTTC.

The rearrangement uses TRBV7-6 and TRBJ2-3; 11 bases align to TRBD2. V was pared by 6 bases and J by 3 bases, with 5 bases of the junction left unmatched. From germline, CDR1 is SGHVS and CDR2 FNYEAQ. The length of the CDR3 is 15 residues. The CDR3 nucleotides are TGTGCCAGCAGTTTTAGCGGGGGGGGAACAGATACGCAGTATTTT. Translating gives CASSFSGGGTDTQYF.

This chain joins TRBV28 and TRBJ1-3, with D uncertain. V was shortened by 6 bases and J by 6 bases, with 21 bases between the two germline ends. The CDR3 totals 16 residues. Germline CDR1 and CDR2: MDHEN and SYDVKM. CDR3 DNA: TGTGCCAGCAGCCGGCCGCGTTACCGCGGGGAAAACACCATATATTTT. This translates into CASSRPRYRGENTIYF.

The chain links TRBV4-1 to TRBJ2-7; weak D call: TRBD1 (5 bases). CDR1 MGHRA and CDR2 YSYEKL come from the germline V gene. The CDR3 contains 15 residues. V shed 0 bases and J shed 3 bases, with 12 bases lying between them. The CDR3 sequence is CASSQETGPLYEQYF. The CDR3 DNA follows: TGCGCCAGCAGCCAAGAAACAGGCCCTCTCTACGAGCAGTACTTC.

The CDR3 loop reads CSVEERRTGELFF. The CDR3 DNA follows: TGCAGCGTTGAAGAACGGCGGACCGGGGAGCTGTTTTTT. The chain employs TRBV29-1 and TRBJ2-2; D is uncertain. The CDR3 runs to 13 residues. Per the germline V gene, CDR1 is SQVTM and CDR2 is ANQGSEA. V lost 0 bases, J lost 5 bases, and 7 bases lay in between.

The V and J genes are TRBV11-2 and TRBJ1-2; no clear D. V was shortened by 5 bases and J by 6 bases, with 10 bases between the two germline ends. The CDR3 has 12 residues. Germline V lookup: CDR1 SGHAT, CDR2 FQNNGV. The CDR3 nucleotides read TGTGCCAGCAGCCCTTCGAGGGATGGCTACACCTTC. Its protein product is CASSPSRDGYTF. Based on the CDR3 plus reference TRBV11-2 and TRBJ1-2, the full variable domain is EAGVAQSPRYKIIEKRQSVAFWCNPISGHATLYWYQQILGQGPKLLIQFQNNGVVDDSQLPKDRFSAERLKGVDSTLKIQPAKLEDSAVYLCASSPSRDGYTFGSGTRLTVV.